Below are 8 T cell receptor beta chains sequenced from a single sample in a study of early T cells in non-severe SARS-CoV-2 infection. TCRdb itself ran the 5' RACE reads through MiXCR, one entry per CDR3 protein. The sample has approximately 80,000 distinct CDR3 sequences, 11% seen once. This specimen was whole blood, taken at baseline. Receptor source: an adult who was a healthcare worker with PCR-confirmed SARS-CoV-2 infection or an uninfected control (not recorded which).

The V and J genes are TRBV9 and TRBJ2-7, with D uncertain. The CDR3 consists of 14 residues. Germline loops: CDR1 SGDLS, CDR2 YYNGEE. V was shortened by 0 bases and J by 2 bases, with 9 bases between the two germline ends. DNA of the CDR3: TGTGCCAGCAGCGTAGGTATTGGTACCTACGAGCAGTACTTC. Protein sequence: CASSVGIGTYEQYF.

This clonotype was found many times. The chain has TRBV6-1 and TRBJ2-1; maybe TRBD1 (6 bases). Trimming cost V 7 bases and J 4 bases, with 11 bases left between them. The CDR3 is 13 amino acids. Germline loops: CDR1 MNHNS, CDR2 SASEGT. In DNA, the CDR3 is TGTGCCAGCAACCCACAGGGATACAATGAGCAGTTCTTC. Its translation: CASNPQGYNEQFF.

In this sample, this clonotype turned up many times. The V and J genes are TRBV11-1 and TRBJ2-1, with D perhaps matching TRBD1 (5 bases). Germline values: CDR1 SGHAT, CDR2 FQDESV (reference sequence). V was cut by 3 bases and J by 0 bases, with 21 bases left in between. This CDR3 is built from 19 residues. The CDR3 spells CASSFKGAIGSSSYNEQFF. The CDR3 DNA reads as TGTGCCAGCAGCTTTAAAGGGGCGATCGGGTCGAGCTCCTACAATGAGCAGTTCTTC.

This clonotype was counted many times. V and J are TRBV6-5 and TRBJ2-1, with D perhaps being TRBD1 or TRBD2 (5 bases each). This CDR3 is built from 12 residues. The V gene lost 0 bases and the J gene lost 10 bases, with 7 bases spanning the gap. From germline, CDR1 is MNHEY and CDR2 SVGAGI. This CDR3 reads CASSYSGVEQFF. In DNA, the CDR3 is TGTGCCAGCAGTTACTCGGGGGTCGAGCAGTTCTTC.

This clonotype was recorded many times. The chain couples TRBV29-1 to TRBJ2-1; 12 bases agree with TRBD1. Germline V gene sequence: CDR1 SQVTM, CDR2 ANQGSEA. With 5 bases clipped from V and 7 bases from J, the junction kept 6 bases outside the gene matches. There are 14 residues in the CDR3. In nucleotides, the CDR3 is TGCAGCGTTCGGGGGACAGGGGGCATTAATGAGCAGTTCTTC. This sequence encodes CSVRGTGGINEQFF.

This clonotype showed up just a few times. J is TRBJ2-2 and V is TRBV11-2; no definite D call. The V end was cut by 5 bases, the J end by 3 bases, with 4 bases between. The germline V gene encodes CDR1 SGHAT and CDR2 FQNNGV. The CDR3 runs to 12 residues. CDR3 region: CASSGHTGELFF. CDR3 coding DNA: TGTGCCAGCAGCGGACACACCGGGGAGCTGTTTTTT. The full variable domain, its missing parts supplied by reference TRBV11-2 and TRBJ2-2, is EAGVAQSPRYKIIEKRQSVAFWCNPISGHATLYWYQQILGQGPKLLIQFQNNGVVDDSQLPKDRFSAERLKGVDSTLKIQPAKLEDSAVYLCASSGHTGELFFGEGSRLTVL.

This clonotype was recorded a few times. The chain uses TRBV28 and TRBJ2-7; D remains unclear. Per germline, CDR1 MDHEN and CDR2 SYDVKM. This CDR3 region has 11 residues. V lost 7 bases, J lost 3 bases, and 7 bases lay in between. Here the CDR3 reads CASTEGYEQYF. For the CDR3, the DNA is TGTGCCAGCACCGAAGGCTACGAGCAGTACTTC.

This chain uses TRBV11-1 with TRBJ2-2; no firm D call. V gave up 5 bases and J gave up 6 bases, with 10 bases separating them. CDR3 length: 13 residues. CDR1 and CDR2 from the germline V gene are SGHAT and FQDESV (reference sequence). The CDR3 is CASSQLRAGELFF. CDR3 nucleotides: TGTGCCAGCAGCCAACTTAGGGCCGGGGAGCTGTTTTTT.